The present T cell receptor (beta chain) was sequenced within a study of T cell repertoires in cytomegalovirus infection. Each CDR3 protein is one row after TCRdb ran MiXCR on the reads. Counted here are 300,000 to 400,000 distinct CDR3 sequences, 25% to 35% occurring once; the ten biggest clones make up roughly 20%. About this clonotype: Its antigen is as yet unknown.

V was pared by 1 base and J by 4 bases, with 8 bases of the junction left unmatched. There are 16 residues in the CDR3. Germline V gives CDR1 MNHNS, CDR2 SASEGT. The sequence was collected from a human donor in good health (CMV status not recorded). Some clones in this sample may be carry-over from other donors' samples. This chain connects TRBV6-1 to TRBJ2-7, with 9 bases fitting TRBD1. Material: cultured PBMCs, obtained from culture after CMV antigen stimulation. The CDR3: CASSEGPVDRGYEQYF. The CDR3, as DNA: TGTGCCAGCAGTGAAGGTCCAGTGGACAGGGGTTACGAGCAGTACTTC.